The 28 T cell receptor beta chains given below trace back to one sample, sequenced in a study of identical twins. TCRdb reprocessed the 5' RACE reads with MiXCR, giving one entry per CDR3 protein. The repertoire holds 310,000 or so distinct CDR3 sequences, with roughly 9.8% as singletons. Another study also made use of these data, one on yellow fever vaccine responses in identical twins.

The sample comprised CD8+ T cells sorted from blood. The origin of the receptors is a woman aged 18-29 years in good health.

The rearrangement uses TRBV3-1 and TRBJ1-1, with TRBD1 matching 11 bases. Trimming took 1 base from V and 2 from J; bases not matched to a gene: 12. CDR3 length: 19 amino acids. Germline CDR1 LGHDT, CDR2 YNNKEL (reference sequence). This CDR3 reads CASSQGWTGGGRGNTEAFF. CDR3 DNA sequence: TGTGCCAGCAGCCAAGGCTGGACAGGGGGCGGACGAGGTAACACTGAAGCTTTCTTT.

The chain employs TRBV4-3 and TRBJ2-7, with D unresolved. CDR1 is LGHNA and CDR2 is YSLEER in the germline V gene. The V gene lost 0 bases and the J gene lost 3 bases, with 9 bases spanning the gap. The CDR3 totals 14 residues. As DNA, the CDR3 is TGCGCCAGCAGCCAAGAATTCAGACTCTACGAGCAGTACTTC. This gives the protein CASSQEFRLYEQYF.

This clonotype came up a few times. This rearrangement joins TRBV15 to TRBJ2-1; TRBD1 is a possible D gene (6 bases). Per the germline V gene, CDR1 is LNHNV and CDR2 is YYDKDF (reference sequence). The CDR3 is 17 amino acids. The V and J ends lost 6 bases and 1 base respectively, with 19 bases between them. CDR3 region: CATSTPQGTMSYNEQFF. CDR3 in DNA: TGTGCCACCAGTACCCCCCAGGGGACGATGTCCTACAATGAGCAGTTCTTC.

This clonotype was detected only a few times. The V and J genes are TRBV2 and TRBJ1-2; TRBD1 matches at 7 bases. With V trimmed by 6 bases and J by 7 bases, 2 bases remained unmatched. Germline V gene lookup returns CDR1 SNHLY and CDR2 FYNNEI. The length of the CDR3 is 11 residues. As DNA, the CDR3 is TGTGCCAGCAGGGACAGGACTGGCTACACCTTC. Translating gives CASRDRTGYTF.

This clonotype showed up just a few times. V is TRBV20-1 and J is TRBJ2-1; TRBD1 matches at 8 bases. V was pared by 3 bases and J by 0 bases, with 10 bases of the junction left unmatched. Germline CDR1 is DFQATT and CDR2 is SNEGSKA (reference sequence). The CDR3 has 17 residues. The CDR3 DNA sequence: TGCAGTGCTAGCTACAGGGGGGTCATGAGCTCCTACAATGAGCAGTTCTTC. The encoded protein is CSASYRGVMSSYNEQFF.

This clonotype was seen ten or more times. The chain uses TRBV29-1 and TRBJ2-2; D is perhaps TRBD1 (5 bases). The CDR3 loop spans 13 amino acids. Trimming took 4 bases from V and 2 from J, leaving 8 bases between them. CDR1 and CDR2 from the germline V gene are SQVTM and ANQGSEA. DNA of the CDR3: TGCAGCGTTGTTAGGGGAAACACCGGGGAGCTGTTTTTT. Translation: CSVVRGNTGELFF.

This clonotype was counted a few times. The CDR3 coding sequence is TGTGCCAGCACCCGGGGGAGGCGGGAGCGGAACACCGGGGAGCTGTTTTTT. Its translation is CASTRGRRERNTGELFF. The V call is TRBV5-6, the J call TRBJ2-2; 7 bases match TRBD2. Germline CDR1 is SGHDT and CDR2 is YYEEEE. The CDR3 is 17 residues long. Unmatched junction bases numbered 12, after V lost 6 bases and J lost 1 base.

This clonotype has just a few counts. This chain connects TRBV27 to TRBJ2-3; 7 bases are shared with TRBD2. V shed 4 bases, J shed 1 base, and the junction held 11 bases outside the gene matches. The CDR3 consists of 17 residues. CDR1 is MNHEY, CDR2 SMNVEV, per germline (reference sequence). The CDR3 DNA is TGTGCCAGCAGTTCGCCCCATGAGCGGGGAGGCACAGATACGCAGTATTTT. Encoded protein: CASSSPHERGGTDTQYF.

This clonotype was found a few times. The chain has TRBV11-1 and TRBJ1-1; possibly TRBD1 for D (6 bases). The germline V gene has CDR1 SGHAT and CDR2 FQDESV (reference sequence). V dropped 4 bases and J dropped 0 bases, with 21 bases sitting between them. This CDR3 has 18 residues. The CDR3 bases are TGTGCCAGCAGCTCTCATCCCAATGGGGGGCCCATGAACACTGAAGCTTTCTTT. Amino acids: CASSSHPNGGPMNTEAFF.

In this sample, this clonotype turned up many times. This chain's CDR3 is CSVEEGLAEHNEQFF. CDR3 sequence (DNA): TGCAGCGTTGAAGAGGGACTAGCGGAGCACAATGAGCAGTTCTTC. The chain employs TRBV29-1 and TRBJ2-1; 11 positions agree with TRBD2. J gave up 5 bases and V 0 bases, and 3 bases lay outside the gene matches. The germline V gene encodes CDR1 SQVTM and CDR2 ANQGSEA. This CDR3 spans 15 amino acids.

This clonotype was recorded a few times. The J gene is TRBJ2-7, the V gene TRBV6-2 or TRBV6-3, with TRBD2 as a possible D gene (5 bases). The CDR3 contains 13 residues. CDR1 is MNHEY, CDR2 SVGEGT, per germline. V was clipped by 2 bases and J by 3 bases, with 8 bases between them. The CDR3 sequence: CASSYEGLYEQYF. The CDR3 DNA sequence: TGTGCCAGCAGTTACGAGGGCCTCTACGAGCAGTACTTC.

The sample holds many counts of this clonotype. The chain carries TRBV5-1 and TRBJ2-4, with TRBD2 matching over 9 bases. The CDR3 extends over 15 amino acids. Trimming cost V 4 bases and J 0 bases; bases outside gene matches: 2. Germline V gene data show CDR1 as SGHRS and CDR2 as YFSETQ. CDR3 amino acids: CASSRTSEAKNIQYF. For the CDR3, the DNA is TGCGCCAGCAGCCGGACTAGCGAAGCCAAAAACATTCAGTACTTC.

This rearrangement joins TRBV11-2 to TRBJ2-5; a weak D match, TRBD2 (5 bases). The CDR3 covers 19 residues. With 5 bases removed from V and 1 base from J, the gap between germline ends came to 26 bases. Germline V CDR1 and CDR2: SGHAT, FQNNGV. In DNA form, the CDR3 reads TGTGCCAGCAGCCCAATCACCCAGTTTGCTAGCAGAATCCAAGAGACCCAGTACTTC. Translated, it gives CASSPITQFASRIQETQYF.

This clonotype was observed many times. V gene TRBV4-3 combines with J gene TRBJ2-7; a possible D gene is TRBD1 (5 bases). The V gene's germline CDR1 is LGHNA and CDR2 YSLEER. The length of the CDR3 is 14 residues. V was shortened by 0 bases and J by 3 bases, with 9 bases between the two germline ends. The CDR3 protein is CASSQDREGYEQYF. The CDR3 region has the DNA TGCGCCAGCAGCCAAGACAGGGAAGGCTACGAGCAGTACTTC.

This clonotype was detected only a few times. The CDR3 sequence: CASSYEVAQPQHF. Written as DNA, the CDR3 is TGTGCCAGCAGTTACGAGGTCGCTCAGCCCCAGCATTTT. V and J are TRBV6-6 and TRBJ1-5; no firm D call. V dropped 2 bases and J dropped 6 bases, with 8 bases sitting between them. CDR1 is MNHNY and CDR2 is SVGAGI in the germline V gene (reference sequence). CDR3 length: 13 amino acids.

This clonotype was picked up a small number of times. V and J are TRBV25-1 and TRBJ2-3, with D perhaps matching TRBD1 (5 bases). The CDR3 covers 14 residues. Deletions cut 1 base from V and 0 bases from J, with 5 bases between. In germline, CDR1 is MGHDK, CDR2 SYGVNS. The CDR3 loop reads CASSEWGSTDTQYF. CDR3 nucleotides: TGTGCCAGCAGTGAATGGGGCAGCACAGATACGCAGTATTTT.

This clonotype was observed at least ten times. The chain joins TRBV5-1 to TRBJ2-7; D possibly corresponds to TRBD1 (6 bases). Germline values: CDR1 SGHRS, CDR2 YFSETQ. This CDR3 has 13 amino acids. V lost 4 bases, J lost 3 bases, and 11 bases lay in between. Here the CDR3 DNA reads TGCGCCAGCAGCGGGGGCGCTAACTACGAGCAGTACTTC. It encodes CASSGGANYEQYF.

This chain uses TRBV13 with TRBJ2-7, with 8 bases lining up with TRBD2. Germline values: CDR1 PRHDT, CDR2 FYEKMQ (reference sequence). The CDR3 length is 15 residues. Trimming at V came to 9 bases and at J to 2 bases, leaving 12 bases not matched to a gene. The CDR3 here is CASEDKREGTYEQYF. CDR3 DNA sequence: TGTGCCAGTGAAGATAAACGGGAGGGTACCTACGAGCAGTACTTC.

This clonotype occurred many times. J is TRBJ1-5 and V is TRBV29-1; D is unclear. This CDR3 is built from 13 residues. Germline CDR1 SQVTM, CDR2 ANQGSEA. Trimming removed 7 bases at V and 0 bases at J, with 10 bases between. The CDR3 DNA reads as TGCAGCGCCCTATCGGGTAGCAATCAGCCCCAGCATTTT. Protein sequence: CSALSGSNQPQHF.

This clonotype showed up just a few times. The J gene is TRBJ2-1, the V gene TRBV2; no firm D call. Trimming shortened V by 9 bases and J by 4 bases, and 13 bases separated the two germline ends. Germline V gene lookup returns CDR1 SNHLY and CDR2 FYNNEI. The CDR3 consists of 13 residues. The DNA of the CDR3 is TGTGCCAGATCCGAACAGAGGTACAATGAGCAGTTCTTC. Protein sequence: CARSEQRYNEQFF.

Concerning this clonotype itself: A much larger clonotype is one base distant, so this may be a read error. The chain recombines TRBV28 with TRBJ2-2; 7 nucleotides agree with TRBD1. This CDR3 is built from 14 residues. Germline V gene lookup returns CDR1 MDHEN and CDR2 SYDVKM. The ends lost 7 bases at V and 3 bases at J; junction bases unmatched: 5. CDR3 bases: TGTGCCAGCATGCTAGGGACAGACACCGGGGAGCTGTTTTTT. Translating it yields CASMLGTDTGELFF.

The gene calls are TRBV7-9 and TRBJ1-4, with 11 bases identical to TRBD1. The ends lost 5 bases at V and 0 bases at J; junction bases unmatched: 5. This CDR3 is 17 amino acids long. Germline CDR1 is SEHNR and CDR2 is FQNEAQ (reference sequence). The CDR3 region is CASSTPGQGATNEKLFF. In DNA, the CDR3 is TGTGCCAGCAGCACACCGGGACAGGGGGCAACTAATGAAAAACTGTTTTTT.

This clonotype was counted many times. The chain has TRBV7-9 and TRBJ1-3, with unresolved D. The CDR3 has 14 amino acids. Germline values: CDR1 SEHNR, CDR2 FQNEAQ (reference sequence). Between the trimmed V and J ends, which lost 5 bases and 1 base, there was a span of 9 bases. The CDR3 DNA follows: TGTGCCAGCAGCCCTTTGTTATCTGGAAACACCATATATTTT. It yields the protein CASSPLLSGNTIYF.

Many counts were recorded for this clonotype. The chain carries TRBV9 and TRBJ2-7; D possibly corresponds to TRBD1 (5 bases). The CDR3 runs 14 residues. With 6 bases removed from V and 4 bases from J, the gap between germline ends came to 17 bases. CDR1 is SGDLS, CDR2 YYNGEE, per germline. The chain's CDR3 is CASNEAGLEYEQYF. The CDR3 bases are TGTGCCAGCAATGAGGCAGGGCTGGAATACGAGCAGTACTTC.

This clonotype was counted between two and nine times. The chain recombines TRBV15 with TRBJ1-2; D gene uncertain. V lost 5 bases and J lost 2, with 18 bases in between. CDR1 is LNHNV and CDR2 is YYDKDF in the germline V gene (reference sequence). The CDR3 is made up of 16 amino acids. The CDR3 sequence: CATSSRGQELNYGYTF. DNA for the CDR3: TGTGCCACCAGCTCCCGTGGGCAGGAGCTAAACTATGGCTACACCTTC.

This clonotype was found a few times. This chain connects TRBV5-6 to TRBJ2-5; D unresolved. V was cut by 2 bases and J by 4 bases, with 6 bases left in between. Looked up from germline, CDR1 is SGHDT and CDR2 is YYEEEE. CDR3 size: 12 residues. CDR3 sequence: CASSFGVETQYF. DNA of the CDR3: TGTGCCAGCAGCTTTGGGGTAGAGACCCAGTACTTC. The complete variable domain, with remaining parts taken from reference TRBV5-6 and TRBJ2-5, reads DAGVTQSPTHLIKTRGQQVTLRCSPKSGHDTVSWYQQALGQGPQFIFQYYEEEERQRGNFPDRFSGHQFPNYSSELNVNALLLGDSALYLCASSFGVETQYFGPGTRLLVL.

This clonotype turned up a few times. This chain joins TRBV6-2 or TRBV6-3 and TRBJ2-2, with 11 bases identical to TRBD2. The CDR3 length is 17 residues. Germline V lookup: CDR1 MNHEY, CDR2 SVGEGT. V was clipped by 2 bases and J by 4 bases; unmatched bases: 6. The CDR3 reads CASSYGLSGRATGELFF. In DNA, the CDR3 is TGTGCCAGCAGTTACGGTCTTAGCGGGAGGGCCACCGGGGAGCTGTTTTTT.

On this clonotype: A much larger clone sits a single nucleotide away, making a read error possible. The rearrangement links TRBV12-3 or TRBV12-4 to TRBJ2-4; D ambiguous. There are 17 residues in the CDR3. V lost 6 bases and J 0 bases, leaving 18 bases between the germline ends. The DNA of the CDR3 is TGTGCCAGCAGCCCAAATACCGATCACCTAGCCAAAAACATTCAGTACTTC. Encoded protein: CASSPNTDHLAKNIQYF.